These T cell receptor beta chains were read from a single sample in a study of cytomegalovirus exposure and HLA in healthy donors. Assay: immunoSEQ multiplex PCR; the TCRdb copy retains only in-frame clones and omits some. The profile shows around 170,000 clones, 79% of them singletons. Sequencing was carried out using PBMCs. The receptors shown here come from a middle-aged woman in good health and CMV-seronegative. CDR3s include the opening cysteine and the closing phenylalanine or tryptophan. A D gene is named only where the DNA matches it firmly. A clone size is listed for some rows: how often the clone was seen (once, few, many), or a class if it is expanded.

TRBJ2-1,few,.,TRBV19,CASSKYRDWQDDEQFF,TGTGCCAGTAGTAAGTACCGGGACTGGCAAGACGATGAGCAGTTCTTC
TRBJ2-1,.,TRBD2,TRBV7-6,CASSLASGGPNEQFF,TGTGCCAGCAGCTTAGCGTCGGGGGGACCCAATGAGCAGTTCTTC
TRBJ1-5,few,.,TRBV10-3,CAISESAGPRNQPQHF,TGTGCCATCAGTGAGTCAGCAGGGCCGAGAAATCAGCCCCAGCATTTT
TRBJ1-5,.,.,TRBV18,CAGSEGGNQPQHF,TGTGCCGGGTCCGAGGGGGGGAATCAGCCCCAGCATTTT
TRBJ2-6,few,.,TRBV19,CASSRTGTGANVLTF,TGTGCCAGTAGTAGAACAGGAACTGGGGCCAACGTCCTGACTTTC
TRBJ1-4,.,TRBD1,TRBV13,CASSWGTAEKLFF,TGTGCCAGCAGCTGGGGGACAGCCGAAAAACTGTTTTTT
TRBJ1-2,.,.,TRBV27,CASKLAGYGYTF,TGTGCCAGCAAGTTGGCAGGATACGGCTACACCTTC
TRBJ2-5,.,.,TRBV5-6,CASSLIPGIAETQYF,TGTGCCAGCAGCTTAATCCCAGGGATCGCGGAGACCCAGTACTTC
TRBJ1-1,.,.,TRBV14,CASSQRGEGPEAFF,TGTGCCAGCAGCCAACGGGGAGAAGGACCTGAAGCTTTCTTT
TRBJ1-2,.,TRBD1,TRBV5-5,CASSPTGGAVYGYTF,TGTGCCAGCAGCCCGACAGGGGGCGCAGTGTATGGCTACACCTTC
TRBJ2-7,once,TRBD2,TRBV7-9,CSSSLDPLAGASYEQYF,TGTTCCAGCAGCTTAGACCCCCTAGCGGGAGCCTCCTACGAGCAGTACTTC
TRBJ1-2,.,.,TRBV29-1,CSGGGLQGYTF,TGCAGCGGGGGGGGACTTCAGGGCTACACCTTC
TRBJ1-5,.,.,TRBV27,CASRLQVYQPQHF,TGTGCCAGCAGATTACAGGTTTATCAGCCCCAGCATTTT
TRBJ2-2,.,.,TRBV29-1,CSVGEPVSTGELFF,TGCAGCGTTGGAGAGCCGGTGAGCACCGGGGAGCTGTTTTTT
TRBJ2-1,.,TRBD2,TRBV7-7,CASSDGLAGGYNEQFF,TGTGCTAGCAGTGACGGACTAGCGGGGGGTTACAATGAGCAGTTCTTC
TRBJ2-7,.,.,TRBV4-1,CASSRGLVGEQYF,TGCGCCAGCAGCCGCGGATTAGTGGGCGAGCAGTACTTC
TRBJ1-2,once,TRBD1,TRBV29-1,CSGGRQGDFGYTF,TGCAGCGGGGGTAGACAGGGGGATTTTGGCTACACCTTC
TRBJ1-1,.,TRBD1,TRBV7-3,CATRQGMNTEAFF,TGTGCCACCCGACAGGGGATGAACACTGAAGCTTTCTTT
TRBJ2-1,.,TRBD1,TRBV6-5,CASSYSTGATNEQFF,TGTGCCAGCAGTTACTCGACAGGGGCGACCAATGAGCAGTTCTTC
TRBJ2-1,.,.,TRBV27,CASSLDSYNEQFF,TGTGCCAGCAGCTTGGACAGCTACAATGAGCAGTTCTTC
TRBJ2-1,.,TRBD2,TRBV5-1,CASSLGAGGYNEQFF,TGCGCCAGCAGCTTGGGAGCGGGGGGGTACAATGAGCAGTTCTTC
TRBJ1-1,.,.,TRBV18,CASSPKGDWNTEAFF,TGTGCCAGCTCACCAAAGGGAGATTGGAACACTGAAGCTTTCTTT
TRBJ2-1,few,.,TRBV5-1,CASSLETASYNEQFF,TGCGCCAGCAGCTTGGAGACAGCGTCCTACAATGAGCAGTTCTTC
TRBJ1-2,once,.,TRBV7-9,CAHEGVYGYTF,TGTGCCCACGAGGGGGTCTATGGCTACACCTTC
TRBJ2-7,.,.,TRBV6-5,CASSEGSFQYF,TGTGCCAGCAGTGAAGGGAGCTTTCAGTACTTC
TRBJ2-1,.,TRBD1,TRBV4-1,CASSHPGQGQFF,TGCGCCAGCAGCCACCCCGGACAGGGGCAGTTCTTC
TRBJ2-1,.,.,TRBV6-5,CASSYSSEQFF,TGTGCCAGCAGTTACTCTAGTGAGCAGTTCTTC
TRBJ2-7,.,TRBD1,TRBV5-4,CASRGRDRGHEQYF,TGTGCCAGCAGGGGGAGGGACAGGGGGCACGAGCAGTACTTC
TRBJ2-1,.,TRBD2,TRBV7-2,CASSLGTINEQFF,TGTGCCAGCAGCCTTGGGACTATTAATGAGCAGTTCTTC
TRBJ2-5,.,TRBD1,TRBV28,CASSLPGQGAEETQYF,TGTGCCAGCAGTTTACCGGGACAGGGGGCTGAAGAGACCCAGTACTTC
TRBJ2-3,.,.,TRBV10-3,CAISESSVSTDTQYF,TGTGCCATCAGTGAGTCATCGGTTAGCACAGATACGCAGTATTTT
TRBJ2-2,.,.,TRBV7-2,CASRRPSAQQSGELFF,TGTGCCAGCAGACGTCCTAGCGCCCAACAGTCCGGGGAGCTGTTTTTT
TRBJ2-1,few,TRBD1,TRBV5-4,CASSLGTDNEQFF,TGTGCCAGCAGCCTCGGGACAGACAATGAGCAGTTCTTC
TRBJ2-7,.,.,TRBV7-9,CASSLELQGEQYF,TGTGCCAGCAGCTTAGAGTTGCAGGGCGAGCAGTACTTC
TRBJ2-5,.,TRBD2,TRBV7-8,CASSFGGGARETQYF,TGTGCCAGCAGCTTTGGCGGGGGGGCTAGGGAGACCCAGTACTTC
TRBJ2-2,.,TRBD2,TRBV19,CASSASGGSGELFF,TGTGCCAGTAGTGCTAGCGGGGGTTCCGGGGAGCTGTTTTTT
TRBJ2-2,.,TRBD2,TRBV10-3,CAISELLAGNTGELFF,TGTGCCATCAGTGAGTTACTAGCGGGTAACACCGGGGAGCTGTTTTTT
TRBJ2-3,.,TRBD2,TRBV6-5,CASRASGVTDTQYF,TGTGCCAGCAGAGCTAGCGGGGTCACAGATACGCAGTATTTT
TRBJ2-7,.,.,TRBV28,CASSFFGAVGSYEQYF,TGTGCCAGCAGTTTTTTTGGGGCCGTAGGCTCCTACGAGCAGTACTTC
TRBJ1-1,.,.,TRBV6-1,CASSEVGRGRTEAFF,TGTGCCAGCAGTGAAGTCGGCAGGGGTCGAACTGAAGCTTTCTTT
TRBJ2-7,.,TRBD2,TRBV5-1,CASSFTSGRSSYEQYF,TGCGCCAGCAGCTTTACTAGCGGGAGGTCTTCCTACGAGCAGTACTTC